A single sample is the source of the 7 T cell receptor beta chains below, sequenced in a study of regulatory T cells in long-lasting Graves disease. Building the TCR beta libraries relied on iRepertoire HTBI primers, and CDR3 regions underwent Arm-PCR. In TCRdb, the multiplex PCR reads were re-called with MiXCR into one record per CDR3 protein. Found here are 400,000 to 500,000 distinct CDR3 sequences, approximately 22% of them singletons; the top ten hold more than 13%. Documented time point: persistent/refractory GD, antithyroid drugs over 5 years with positive TRAb. PBMC-extracted RNA yielded the TCR library. This specimen was peripheral blood mononuclear cells (PBMCs), taken when the disease was refractory, from a patient treated with antithyroid drugs. The origin of the receptors is a female donor with Graves disease.

This clonotype was observed at least ten times. This chain uses TRBV27 with TRBJ2-7; 14 positions match TRBD2. CDR1 and CDR2 from the germline V gene are MNHEY and SMNVEV (reference sequence). Germline trimming cut 2 bases from V and 5 bases from J; bases unmatched to any gene: 5. This CDR3 has 16 amino acids. The CDR3 DNA is TGTGCCAGCAGTTTAGGTGGGACTAGCGGGAGCCACGAGCAGTACTTC. It encodes CASSLGGTSGSHEQYF.

The chain couples TRBV28 to TRBJ2-5; a possible D gene is TRBD2 (6 bases). V was cut by 6 bases and J by 5 bases, with 25 bases left in between. From germline, CDR1 is MDHEN and CDR2 SYDVKM. This CDR3 is built from 17 residues. The CDR3: CASSPPPTGDPGETQYF. The CDR3 nucleotides are TGTGCCAGCAGCCCACCCCCGACGGGAGACCCAGGGGAGACCCAGTACTTC.

Ten or more counts support this clonotype. The chain links TRBV4-1 to TRBJ2-5; possibly TRBD2 for D (6 bases). The CDR3 consists of 14 residues. V lost 1 base, J lost 5 bases, and 11 bases lay in between. Germline loops: CDR1 MGHRA, CDR2 YSYEKL. This CDR3 reads CASSQVTSGETQYF. In nucleotides, the CDR3 is TGCGCCAGCAGCCAAGTTACCAGCGGGGAGACCCAGTACTTC.

This chain joins TRBV2 and TRBJ2-1; D is undetermined. The CDR3 runs 13 residues. Germline V gives CDR1 SNHLY, CDR2 FYNNEI. Trimming shortened V by 2 bases and J by 7 bases, and 9 bases separated the two germline ends. CDR3 sequence: CASSELEWNEQFF. The DNA of the CDR3 is TGTGCCAGCAGTGAATTGGAGTGGAATGAGCAGTTCTTC. Using reference TRBV2 and TRBJ2-1 for the parts outside the CDR3, the full variable domain is EPEVTQTPSHQVTQMGQEVILRCVPISNHLYFYWYRQILGQKVEFLVSFYNNEISEKSEIFDDQFSVERPDGSNFTLKIRSTKLEDSAMYFCASSELEWNEQFFGPGTRLTVL.

This chain links TRBV12-3 or TRBV12-4 with TRBJ2-5; 11 nucleotides match TRBD2. V lost 6 bases to trimming and J lost 5 bases; unmatched junction nucleotides: 14. The CDR3 consists of 17 residues. The DNA of the CDR3 is TGTGCCAGCAGCCCGACTAGCGGGATCGGTAGCGGGGAGACCCAGTACTTC. This codes for CASSPTSGIGSGETQYF.

This clonotype was counted between two and nine times. This chain connects TRBV20-1 to TRBJ1-5; D uncertain. V lost 7 bases and J lost 1, with 17 bases in between. CDR3 length equals 15 residues. CDR1 and CDR2 (germline): DFQATT, SNEGSKA (reference sequence). The CDR3 region has the DNA TGCAGTGTTGCCTTTGGGATTTTAAGCAATCAGCCCCAGCATTTT. Translation: CSVAFGILSNQPQHF.

Many counts were recorded for this clonotype. This chain joins TRBV12-3 or TRBV12-4 and TRBJ2-2; D is unclear. Deletions cut 6 bases from V and 2 bases from J, with 4 bases between. The CDR3 has 12 amino acids. The DNA of the CDR3 is TGTGCCAGCAGCTTTAACACCGGGGAGCTGTTTTTT. Translating gives CASSFNTGELFF.